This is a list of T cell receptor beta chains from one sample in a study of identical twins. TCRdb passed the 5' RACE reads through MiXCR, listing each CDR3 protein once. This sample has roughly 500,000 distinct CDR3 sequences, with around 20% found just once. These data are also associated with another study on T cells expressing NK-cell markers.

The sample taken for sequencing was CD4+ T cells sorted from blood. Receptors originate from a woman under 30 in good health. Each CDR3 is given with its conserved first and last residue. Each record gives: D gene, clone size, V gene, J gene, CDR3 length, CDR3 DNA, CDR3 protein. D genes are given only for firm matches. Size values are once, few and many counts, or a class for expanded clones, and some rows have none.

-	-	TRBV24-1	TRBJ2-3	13	TGTGCCACCAGTTACAGGGGAGGGGATACGCAGTATTTT	CATSYRGGDTQYF
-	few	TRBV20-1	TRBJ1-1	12	TGCAGTGCTAGCTTGGCGGGCAGGGAAGCTTTCTTT	CSASLAGREAFF
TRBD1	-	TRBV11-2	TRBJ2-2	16	TGTGCCAGCAGCTTATTAGGGACAGGGAACACCGGGGAGCTGTTTTTT	CASSLLGTGNTGELFF
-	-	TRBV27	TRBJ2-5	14	TGTGCCAGCAGTTTATGGGGAAGCGGGGAGACCCAGTACTTC	CASSLWGSGETQYF
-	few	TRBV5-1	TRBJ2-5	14	TGCGCCAGCAGCTTGGTCTGGGGGTCGGAGACCCAGTACTTC	CASSLVWGSETQYF
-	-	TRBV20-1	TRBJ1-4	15	TGCAGTGCTAGTTGGGCGGGAGCAACTAATGAAAAACTGTTTTTT	CSASWAGATNEKLFF
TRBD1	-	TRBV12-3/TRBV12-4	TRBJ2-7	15	TGTGCCAGCACCTCACGGACAGGGGGCTCTTACGAGCAGTACTTC	CASTSRTGGSYEQYF
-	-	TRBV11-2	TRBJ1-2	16	TGTGCCAGCAGCTTTGCCGGTGGACAGTCCGGAGCTGGCTACACCTTC	CASSFAGGQSGAGYTF
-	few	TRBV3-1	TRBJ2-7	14	TGTGCCAGCAGCAGCTGGGAAGCGAACTACGAGCAGTACTTC	CASSSWEANYEQYF
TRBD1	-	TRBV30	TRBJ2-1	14	TGTGCCTGGAGTTTTGGAAACAGGGGAAATGAGCAGTTCTTC	CAWSFGNRGNEQFF
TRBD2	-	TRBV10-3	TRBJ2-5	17	TGTGCCATCAGTGCTTTGGTAGCGGGGGGGCCGACGGAGACCCAGTACTTC	CAISALVAGGPTETQYF
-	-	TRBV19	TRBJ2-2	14	TGTGCCAGCCAACGCGGGACTAACACCGGGGAGCTGTTTTTT	CASQRGTNTGELFF
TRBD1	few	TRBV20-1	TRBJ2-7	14	TGCAGTGCCGCGCCACAGGGGGCAGGGTACGAGCAGTACTTC	CSAAPQGAGYEQYF
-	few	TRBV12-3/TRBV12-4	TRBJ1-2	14	TGTGCCAGCAGTTTACAGGGCGATAACTATGGCTACACCTTC	CASSLQGDNYGYTF
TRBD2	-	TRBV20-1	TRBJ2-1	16	TGCAGTGCTAGAGGTTTTGGGCGGGAGTTCTACAATGAGCAGTTCTTC	CSARGFGREFYNEQFF